The entry below gives a single T cell receptor (beta chain) sequence along with its context. Its matching antigen is unknown. The sample is drawn from a study of identifying expanded T cells in peripheral blood. Notes on the study in general: Around 1.2 clones differed between technical replicates, versus about 15 and 19 over time. Clone count variance between roughly 2-week samples rose with total template count.

Collection occurred without any documented infections or immune events in donors. The CDR3 contains 13 residues. With 6 bases clipped from V and 8 bases from J, the junction kept 6 bases outside the gene matches. The germline gives CDR1 SQVTM, CDR2 ANQGSEA. Only in-frame clones appear in the TCRdb table, and some are missing; sequencing was by immunoSEQ multiplex PCR. The repertoire holds approximately 75,000 clones, with around 90% as singletons. The clonotype originates from a person aged 18 to 75 in good health. The sequenced sample consisted of blood. V and J are TRBV29-1 and TRBJ2-1; 11 nucleotides match TRBD2. The DNA for the CDR3 is TGCAGCGTCGGACAACTAGCGGGGGATGAGCAGTTCTTC. Its translation is CSVGQLAGDEQFF.